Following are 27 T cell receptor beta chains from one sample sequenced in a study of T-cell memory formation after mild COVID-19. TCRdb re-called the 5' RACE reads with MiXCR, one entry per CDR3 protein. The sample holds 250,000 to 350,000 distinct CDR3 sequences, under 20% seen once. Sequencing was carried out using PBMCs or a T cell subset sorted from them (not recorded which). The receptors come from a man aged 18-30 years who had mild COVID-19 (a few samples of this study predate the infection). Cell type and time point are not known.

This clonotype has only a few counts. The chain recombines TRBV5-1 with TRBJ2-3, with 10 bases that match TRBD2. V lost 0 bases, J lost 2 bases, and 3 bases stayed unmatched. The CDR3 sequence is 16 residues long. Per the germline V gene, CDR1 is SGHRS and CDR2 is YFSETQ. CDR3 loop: CASSLVLAGNTDTQYF. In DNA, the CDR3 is TGCGCCAGCAGCTTGGTACTAGCGGGGAACACAGATACGCAGTATTTT. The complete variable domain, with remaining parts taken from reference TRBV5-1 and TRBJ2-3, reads KAGVTQTPRYLIKTRGQQVTLSCSPISGHRSVSWYQQTPGQGLQFLFEYFSETQRNKGNFPGRFSGRQFSNSRSEMNVSTLELGDSALYLCASSLVLAGNTDTQYFGPGTRLTVL.

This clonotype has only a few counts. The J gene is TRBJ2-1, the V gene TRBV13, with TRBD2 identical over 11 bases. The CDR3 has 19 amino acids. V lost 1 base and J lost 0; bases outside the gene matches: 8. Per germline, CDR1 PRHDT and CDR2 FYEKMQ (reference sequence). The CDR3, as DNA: TGTGCCAGCAGCTTAGAGGGGACTAGCGGAGGCAGCTCCTACAATGAGCAGTTCTTC. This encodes CASSLEGTSGGSSYNEQFF.

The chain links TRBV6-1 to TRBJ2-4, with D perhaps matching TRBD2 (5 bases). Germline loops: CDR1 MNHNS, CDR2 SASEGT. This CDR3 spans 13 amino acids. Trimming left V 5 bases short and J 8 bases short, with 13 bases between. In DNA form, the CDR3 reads TGTGCCAGCAGTCGCCAACCCGGGGACATTCAGTACTTC. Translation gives CASSRQPGDIQYF.

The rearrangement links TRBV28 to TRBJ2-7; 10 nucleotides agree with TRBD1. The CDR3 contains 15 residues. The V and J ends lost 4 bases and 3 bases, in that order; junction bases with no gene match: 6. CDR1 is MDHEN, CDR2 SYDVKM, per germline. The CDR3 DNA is TGTGCCAGCAGTTCAACTGGACAGGGGGTCTACGAGCAGTACGTC. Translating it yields CASSSTGQGVYEQYV.

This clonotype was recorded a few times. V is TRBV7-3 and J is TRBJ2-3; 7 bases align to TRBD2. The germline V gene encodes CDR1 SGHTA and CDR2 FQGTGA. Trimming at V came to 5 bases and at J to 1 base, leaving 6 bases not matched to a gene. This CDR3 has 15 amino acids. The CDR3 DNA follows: TGTGCCAGCAGCGACGACCGGGGGGGCACAGATACGCAGTATTTT. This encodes CASSDDRGGTDTQYF. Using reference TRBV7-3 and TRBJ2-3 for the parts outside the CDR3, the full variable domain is GAGVSQTPSNKVTEKGKYVELRCDPISGHTALYWYRQSLGQGPEFLIYFQGTGAADDSGLPNDRFFAVRPEGSVSTLKIQRTERGDSAVYLCASSDDRGGTDTQYFGPGTRLTVL.

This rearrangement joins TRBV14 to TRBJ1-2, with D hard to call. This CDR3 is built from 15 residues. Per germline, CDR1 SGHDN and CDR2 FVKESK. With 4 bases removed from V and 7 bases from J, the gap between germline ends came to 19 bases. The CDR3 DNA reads TGTGCCAGCAGCCCTAGTGTCGGGTGGACCCCTGGCTACACCTTC. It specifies CASSPSVGWTPGYTF.

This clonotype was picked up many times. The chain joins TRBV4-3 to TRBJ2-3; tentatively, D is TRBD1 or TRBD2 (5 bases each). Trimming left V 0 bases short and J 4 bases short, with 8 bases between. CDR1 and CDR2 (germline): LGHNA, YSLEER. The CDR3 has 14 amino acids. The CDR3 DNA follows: TGCGCCAGCAGCCAAGATAGAGGGGCAGATACGCAGTATTTT. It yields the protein CASSQDRGADTQYF.

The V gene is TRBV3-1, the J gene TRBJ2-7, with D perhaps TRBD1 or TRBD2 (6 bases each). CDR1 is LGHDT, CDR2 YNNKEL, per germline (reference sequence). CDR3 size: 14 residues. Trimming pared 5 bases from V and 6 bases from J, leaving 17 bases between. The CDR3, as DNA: TGTGCCAGCAGCGAGACGGGGGCGCAAACCGAGCAGTACTTC. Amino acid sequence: CASSETGAQTEQYF.

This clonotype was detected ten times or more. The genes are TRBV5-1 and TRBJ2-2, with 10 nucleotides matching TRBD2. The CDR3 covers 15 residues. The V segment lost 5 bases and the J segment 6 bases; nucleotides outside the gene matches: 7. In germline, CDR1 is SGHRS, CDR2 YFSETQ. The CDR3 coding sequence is TGCGCCAGCAGATCCCCCGGGACTAGCGCCGGGGAGCTGTTTTTT. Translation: CASRSPGTSAGELFF.

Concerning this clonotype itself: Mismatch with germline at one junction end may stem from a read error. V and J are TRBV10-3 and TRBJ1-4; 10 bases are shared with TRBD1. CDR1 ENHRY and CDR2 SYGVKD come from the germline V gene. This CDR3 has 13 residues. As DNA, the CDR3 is TGTGCCATCAGTGACCCCGACAGGGGGCGCATCCATTTT. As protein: CAISDPDRGRIHF.

CDR3 amino acids: CSARSGAQETQYF. CDR3 coding DNA: TGCAGTGCTAGATCGGGGGCACAAGAGACCCAGTACTTC. This sequence joins TRBV20-1 and TRBJ2-5; the D call may be TRBD1 or TRBD2 (6 bases each). Germline V gene data show CDR1 as DFQATT and CDR2 as SNEGSKA (reference sequence). The CDR3 contains 13 residues. The V end was cut by 2 bases, the J end by 2 bases, with 9 bases between.

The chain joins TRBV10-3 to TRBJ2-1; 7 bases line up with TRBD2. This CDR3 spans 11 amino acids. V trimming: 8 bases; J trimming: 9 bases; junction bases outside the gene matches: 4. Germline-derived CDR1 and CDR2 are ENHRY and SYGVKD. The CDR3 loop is CAIGGGIEQFF. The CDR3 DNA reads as TGTGCCATCGGGGGGGGAATTGAGCAGTTCTTC.

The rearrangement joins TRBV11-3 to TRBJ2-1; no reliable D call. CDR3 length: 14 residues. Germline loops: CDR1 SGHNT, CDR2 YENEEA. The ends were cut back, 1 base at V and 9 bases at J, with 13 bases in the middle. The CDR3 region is CASSLAATELEQFF. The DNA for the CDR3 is TGTGCCAGCAGCTTAGCCGCCACCGAGCTTGAGCAGTTCTTC.

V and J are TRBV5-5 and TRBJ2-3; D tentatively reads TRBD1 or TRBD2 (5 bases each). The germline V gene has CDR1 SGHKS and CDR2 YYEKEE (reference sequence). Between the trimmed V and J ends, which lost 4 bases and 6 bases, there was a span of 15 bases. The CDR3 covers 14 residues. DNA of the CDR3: TGTGCCAGCAGCGACGGGACGGAAGCTGATACGCAGTATTTT. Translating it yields CASSDGTEADTQYF. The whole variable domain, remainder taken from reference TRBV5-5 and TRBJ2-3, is DAGVTQSPTHLIKTRGQQVTLRCSPISGHKSVSWYQQVLGQGPQFIFQYYEKEERGRGNFPDRFSARQFPNYSSELNVNALLLGDSALYLCASSDGTEADTQYFGPGTRLTVL.

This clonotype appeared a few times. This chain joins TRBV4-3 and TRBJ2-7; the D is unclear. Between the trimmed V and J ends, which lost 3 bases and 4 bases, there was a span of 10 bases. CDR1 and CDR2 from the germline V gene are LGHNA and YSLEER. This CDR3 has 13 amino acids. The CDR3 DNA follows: TGCGCCAGCAGCCAGACCCGAATTTACGAGCAGTACTTC. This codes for CASSQTRIYEQYF.

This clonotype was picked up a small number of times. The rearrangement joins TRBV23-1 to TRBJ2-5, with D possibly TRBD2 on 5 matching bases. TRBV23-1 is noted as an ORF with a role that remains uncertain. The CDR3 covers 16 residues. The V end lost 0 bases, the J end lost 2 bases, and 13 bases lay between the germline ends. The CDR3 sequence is CASSQSSEGLQETQYF. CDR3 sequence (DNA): TGCGCCAGCAGTCAATCGTCAGAGGGATTACAAGAGACCCAGTACTTC.

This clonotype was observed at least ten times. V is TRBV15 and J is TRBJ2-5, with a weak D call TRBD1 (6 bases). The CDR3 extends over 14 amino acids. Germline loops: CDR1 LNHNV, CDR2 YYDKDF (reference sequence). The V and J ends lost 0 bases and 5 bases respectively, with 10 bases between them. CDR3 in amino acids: CATSRDRGVETQYF. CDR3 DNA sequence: TGTGCCACCAGCAGAGACAGGGGCGTCGAGACCCAGTACTTC.

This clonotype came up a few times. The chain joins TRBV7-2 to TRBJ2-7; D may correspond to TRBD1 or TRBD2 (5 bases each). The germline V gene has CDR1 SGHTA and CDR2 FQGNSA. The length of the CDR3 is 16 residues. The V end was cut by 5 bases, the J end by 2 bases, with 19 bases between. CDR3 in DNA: TGTGCCAGCAGCAATTACCTCCGGGACGGAGCCTACGAGCAGTACGTC. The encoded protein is CASSNYLRDGAYEQYV.

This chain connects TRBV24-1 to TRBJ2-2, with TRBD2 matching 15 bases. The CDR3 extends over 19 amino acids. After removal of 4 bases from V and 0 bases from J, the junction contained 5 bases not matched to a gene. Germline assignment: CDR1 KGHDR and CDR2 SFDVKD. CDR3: CATSDPGLAGGTNTGELFF. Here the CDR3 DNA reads TGTGCCACCAGTGACCCGGGACTAGCGGGGGGAACGAACACCGGGGAGCTGTTTTTT.

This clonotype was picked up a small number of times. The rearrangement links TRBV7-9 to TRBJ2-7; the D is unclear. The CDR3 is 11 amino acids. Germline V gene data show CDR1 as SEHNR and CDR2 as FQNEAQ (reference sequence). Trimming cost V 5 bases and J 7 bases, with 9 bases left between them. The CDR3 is CASSVGGEQYF. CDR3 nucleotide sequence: TGTGCCAGCAGCGTCGGTGGGGAGCAGTACTTC.

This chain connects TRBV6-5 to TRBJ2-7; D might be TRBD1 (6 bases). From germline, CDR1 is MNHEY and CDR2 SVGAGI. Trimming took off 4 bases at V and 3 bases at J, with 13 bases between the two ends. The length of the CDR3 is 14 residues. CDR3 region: CASSSGQRSYEQYV. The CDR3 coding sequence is TGTGCCAGCAGTTCCGGACAGCGGAGCTACGAGCAGTACGTC.

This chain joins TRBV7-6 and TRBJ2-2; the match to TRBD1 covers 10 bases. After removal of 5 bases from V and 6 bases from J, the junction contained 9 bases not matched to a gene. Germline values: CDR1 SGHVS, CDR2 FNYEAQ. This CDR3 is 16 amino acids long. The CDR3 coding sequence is TGTGCCAGCAGCCTCCCGGACAGGGGGATCGCCGGGGAGCTGTTTTTT. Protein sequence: CASSLPDRGIAGELFF.

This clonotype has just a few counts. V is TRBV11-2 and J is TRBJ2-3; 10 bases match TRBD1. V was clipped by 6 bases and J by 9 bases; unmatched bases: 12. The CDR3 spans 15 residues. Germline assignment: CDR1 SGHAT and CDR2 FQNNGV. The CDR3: CASRTGTGASITQYF. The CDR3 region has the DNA TGTGCCAGCAGGACCGGGACAGGGGCATCGATAACGCAGTATTTT.

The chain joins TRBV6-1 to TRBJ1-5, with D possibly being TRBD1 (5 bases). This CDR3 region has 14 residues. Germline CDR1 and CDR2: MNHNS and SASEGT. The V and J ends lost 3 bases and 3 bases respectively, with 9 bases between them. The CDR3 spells CASSEQGLNQPQHF. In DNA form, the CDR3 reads TGTGCCAGCAGTGAGCAGGGCCTCAATCAGCCCCAGCATTTT.

CDR3 protein: CASSDITSVQGTQYF. CDR3 nucleotide sequence: TGTGCCAGCAGTGACATAACTAGCGTTCAGGGGACCCAGTACTTC. The rearrangement links TRBV2 to TRBJ2-5; TRBD2 aligns across 7 bases. This CDR3 is 15 amino acids long. The J segment lost 7 bases and the V segment lost 3 bases, leaving 11 bases of the junction unmatched. Germline-derived CDR1 and CDR2 are SNHLY and FYNNEI.

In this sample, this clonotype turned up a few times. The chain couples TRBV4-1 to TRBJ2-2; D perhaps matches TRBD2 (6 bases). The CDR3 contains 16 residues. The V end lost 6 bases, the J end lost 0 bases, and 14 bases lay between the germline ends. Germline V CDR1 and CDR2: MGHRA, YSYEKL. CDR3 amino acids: CASRDPGLSNTGELFF. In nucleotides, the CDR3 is TGCGCCAGCAGGGACCCGGGACTGTCGAACACCGGGGAGCTGTTTTTT.

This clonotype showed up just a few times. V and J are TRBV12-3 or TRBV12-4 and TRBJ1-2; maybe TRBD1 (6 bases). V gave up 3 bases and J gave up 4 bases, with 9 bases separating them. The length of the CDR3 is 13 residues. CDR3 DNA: TGTGCCAGCAGTTTTAGGGGGGGCTATGGCTACACCTTC. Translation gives CASSFRGGYGYTF.